This T cell receptor beta chain was sequenced during a study of blood T cell repertoires in COVID-19. Only in-frame clones appear in the TCRdb table, and some are missing; sequencing was by immunoSEQ multiplex PCR. In the table there are about 480,000 clones, 80% to 90% of which are singletons. The CDR3 has 15 amino acids. Per the germline V gene, CDR1 is KGHSH and CDR2 is LQKENI. V lost 6 bases, J lost 7 bases, and 19 bases lay in between. The sequence was collected from a man younger than 30 with COVID-19, enrolled during active disease. The chain carries TRBV18 and TRBJ1-5; D gene ambiguous. Sequences were obtained from peripheral blood. This CDR3 reads CASSLSAGEEQPQHF. In nucleotides, the CDR3 is TGTGCCAGCTCCCTCTCGGCGGGAGAGGAGCAGCCCCAGCATTTT. The entire variable domain, with the rest obtained from reference TRBV18 and TRBJ1-5, is as follows: NAGVMQNPRHLVRRRGQEARLRCSPMKGHSHVYWYRQLPEEGLKFMVYLQKENIIDESGMPKERFSAEFPKEGPSILRIQQVVRGDSAAYFCASSLSAGEEQPQHFGDGTRLSIL.